The rows below give T cell receptor beta chains drawn from one sample of a study of T cell responses to AZD1222 COVID-19 vaccine. The method was immunoSEQ multiplex PCR; TCRdb's version includes in-frame clones alone and lacks a portion of them. The table includes about 140,000 clones, approximately 90% detected once. The specimen was peripheral blood, collected 28 days after the second AZD1222 dose. These receptors all come from an adult who received the AZD1222 COVID-19 vaccine. The conserved cysteine and the conserved F or W are not part of the CDR3 here.

CDR3 length,J gene,V gene,CDR3 protein
11,TRBJ1-1,TRBV11-1,ASSSTGPGSAF
12,TRBJ2-4,TRBV29-1,SVEFGGGKNIQY
14,TRBJ2-1,TRBV3-1/TRBV3-2,ASSQDLGLFSNEQF
14,TRBJ1-1,TRBV6-6,ASSSTATGGNTEAF
12,TRBJ1-1,TRBV9,ASSVVGLNTEAF
10,TRBJ2-7,TRBV7-2,ASSLSALEQY
12,TRBJ1-4,TRBV7-2,ASSLYQWGEKLF
12,TRBJ2-1,TRBV19,ASSTPGLANEQF
12,TRBJ1-1,TRBV10-3,AISPGPGETEAF
11,TRBJ1-2,TRBV5-1,ASRPTGGGGYT
13,TRBJ2-5,TRBV5-4,ASSLGSLAEETQY
10,TRBJ2-3,TRBV5-6,ASSLETDTQY
14,TRBJ2-7,TRBV28,ASSLSPGQGANEQY
12,TRBJ2-1,TRBV20-1,SASRDAPYNEQF
14,TRBJ1-6,TRBV5-1,ASSLGNSAGGSPLH
11,TRBJ2-2,TRBV6-2/TRBV6-3,ASSYLRSGELF
13,TRBJ1-6,TRBV11-3,ASRLKAGLHSPLH
12,TRBJ2-3,TRBV5-1,ASSSARDTDTQY
10,TRBJ1-2,TRBV19,ASSMRDYGYT
12,TRBJ2-7,TRBV27,ASSLRQTSYEQY
14,TRBJ1-1,TRBV29-1,SARQGLVGVNTEAF
11,TRBJ2-7,TRBV29-1,SVVDRTPYEQY
12,TRBJ1-1,TRBV18,ASSRLATNTEAF
12,TRBJ1-6,TRBV2,ASTQGREYSPLH
11,TRBJ2-7,TRBV9,ASSAATQGEQY
11,TRBJ2-7,TRBV18,ASSPNADYEQY
11,TRBJ2-1,TRBV12-3/TRBV12-4,ASSFGTDNEQF
13,TRBJ2-1,TRBV10-1,ASRARPGPYNEQF
13,TRBJ2-5,TRBV7-3,ASSLFPTGQETQY
12,TRBJ2-5,TRBV7-2,ASSVALAGGAQY
12,TRBJ1-2,TRBV5-6,ASSLWRQNYGYT
11,TRBJ1-2,TRBV6-6,ASSKDSLYGYT
17,TRBJ1-1,TRBV5-6,ASSLFEGTGVGMNTEAF
13,TRBJ2-7,TRBV27,ASSLTGGSGYEQY
15,TRBJ2-2,TRBV11-2,ASSPISSGGDTGELF
10,TRBJ1-2,TRBV29-1,SVAGRGYGYT
17,TRBJ1-3,TRBV10-1,ASSYRRQGPLFTGNTIY
14,TRBJ2-1,TRBV9,ASSPSSGGVFDEQF
10,TRBJ2-3,TRBV7-9,ASSPGTDTQY
12,TRBJ2-1,TRBV20-1,SASRLAGGNEQF